Sequencing of this TCR beta chain was carried out in a study of identical twins. Whole-study results and caveats: For monozygotic twins, models underestimated out-of-frame TCR alpha sharing.

TCRdb reprocessed the 5' RACE reads via MiXCR and lists one record per CDR3 protein. The sample lists some 600,000 distinct CDR3 sequences; less than 9% were seen once. The table lists this clonotype with a few counts. Its cognate antigen is unknown. The sample was also linked to a second study, of yellow fever vaccine responses in identical twins.

The sample consisted of PBMCs. The sequence derives from a woman aged 18-30 years in good health.

CDR3 bases: TGTGCCAGCAGCTTAGTGGGAAGGGCTAATGAAAAACTGTTTTTT. Protein: CASSLVGRANEKLFF. The J gene is TRBJ1-4, the V gene TRBV7-6; no reliable D call. CDR1 and CDR2 (germline): SGHVS, FNYEAQ. V shed 1 base and J shed 3 bases, with 9 bases lying between them. This CDR3 region has 15 residues.